The T cell receptor beta chain described here comes from a study of blood T cell repertoires in COVID-19 (dated by TCRdb to about 2020). About the investigation overall: Collaborator samples came from the United States, Italy and Spain and covered acute and convalescent phases of COVID-19. The material from the prospective study consisted of cDNA or gDNA derived from T cells, B-cell-depleted T cells, or PBMCs. Subjects who had been exposed to COVID-19, were actively infected with it, or had recovered from it provided the deeply sampled blood TCRbeta repertoires that made up the dataset. A freely available public database, intended as a resource for researchers studying the immune response to SARS-CoV-2, is where the repertoires were released. Samples were obtained from the ongoing ImmuneRACE study (first 160 participants) and from about 1,300 subjects provided by 6 global collaborators. The sample metadata nearly always contained a de-identified subject ID, COVID-19 status, age in years and sex. Where available, HLA class I and class II types were taken from metadata supplied by the sample provider and were not determined by assay-based typing.

TCRbeta CDR3 regions were amplified from genomic DNA by means of the immunoSEQ Assay, a bias-controlled multiplex PCR. For the original study's pipeline: The number of nucleated cells in each sample was estimated from the amplification of reference gene primers within the assay. To quantify the absolute abundance of each unique TCRbeta CDR3 rearrangement, sequence reads were collapsed and filtered. Productive Simpson clonality was computed per sample as the square root of Simpson's diversity index over productive rearrangements. This immuneACCESS table, as held by TCRdb, lists in-frame sequences with V and J called but not all clones. Of the missing ones, under half trace to an unresolved V gene in checked studies; the others have no known cause. V, J and clone size reflect that table, while D and trimming were determined from the DNA. Counted in this sample were 81,000 or so clones; 65% to 90% of them appeared once. The top ten clonotypes cover 8.5% to 10% of the sample.

In Seattle, one collaborating source enrolled patients while the infection was active and tracked those patients longitudinally over the course of disease. Whole blood was collected in K2EDTA tubes by collaborating institutions according to the institutions' own protocols. For TCRbeta analysis, collaborator samples were shipped as frozen whole blood, as isolated PBMCs, or as DNA extracted from either sample type. Broader findings and caveats from the paper: The amount of clinical and demographic metadata varied by source and participant and was provided uncurated.

Remarks on this clone: Its antigen target is currently unknown. No much larger clonotype is one base removed from it; base qualities were not supplied.

The sequenced sample was peripheral blood. The receptor comes from a man aged 45-60 years with COVID-19, enrolled during active disease.

The CDR3: CASSRGAGGEGTEAFF. The nucleotide sequence reads as follows: TGCGCCAGCAGCCGGGGGGCAGGGGGCGAGGGCACTGAAGCTTTCTTT. The V and J segments used are TRBV5-1 and TRBJ1-1; 8 central bases correspond to TRBD1. The CDR3, cysteine through phenylalanine, is 16 amino acids long. CDR3 DNA is the only sequence kept; it has 48 bases, read in frame from the first base. V is pruned by 4 bases and J by 4 bases, leaving 12 bases of the junction without a gene match. Looking up the germline V gene yields CDR1 SGHRS and CDR2 YFSETQ.